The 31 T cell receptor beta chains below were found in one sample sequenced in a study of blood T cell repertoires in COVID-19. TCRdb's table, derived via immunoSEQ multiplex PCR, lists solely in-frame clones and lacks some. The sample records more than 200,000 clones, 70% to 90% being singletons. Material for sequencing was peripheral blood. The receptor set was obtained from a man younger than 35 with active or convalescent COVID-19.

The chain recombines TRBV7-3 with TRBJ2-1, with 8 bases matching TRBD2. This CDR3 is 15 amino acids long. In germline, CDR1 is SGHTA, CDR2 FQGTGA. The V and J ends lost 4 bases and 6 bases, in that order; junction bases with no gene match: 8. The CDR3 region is CASSSRGTRSNEQFF. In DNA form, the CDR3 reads TGTGCCAGCAGCTCACGAGGGACTAGAAGCAATGAGCAGTTCTTC.

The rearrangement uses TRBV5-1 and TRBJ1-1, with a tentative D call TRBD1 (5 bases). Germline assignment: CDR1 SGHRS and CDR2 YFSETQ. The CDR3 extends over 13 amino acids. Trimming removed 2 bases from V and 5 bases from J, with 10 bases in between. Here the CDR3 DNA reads TGCGCCAGCAGCTTCGGGGGTGGGACTGAAGCTTTCTTT. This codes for CASSFGGGTEAFF.

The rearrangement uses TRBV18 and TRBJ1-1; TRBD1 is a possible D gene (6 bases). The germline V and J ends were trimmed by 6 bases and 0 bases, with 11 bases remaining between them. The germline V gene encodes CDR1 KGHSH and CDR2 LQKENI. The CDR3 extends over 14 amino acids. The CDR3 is CASSFDRMNTEAFF. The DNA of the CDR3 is TGTGCCAGCTCGTTCGACAGGATGAACACTGAAGCTTTCTTT.

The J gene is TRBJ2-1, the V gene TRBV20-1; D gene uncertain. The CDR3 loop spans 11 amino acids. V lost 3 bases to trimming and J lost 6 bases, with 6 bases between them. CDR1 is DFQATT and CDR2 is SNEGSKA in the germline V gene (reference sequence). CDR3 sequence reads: CSASDFNEQFF. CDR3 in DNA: TGCAGTGCTAGCGACTTCAATGAGCAGTTCTTC.

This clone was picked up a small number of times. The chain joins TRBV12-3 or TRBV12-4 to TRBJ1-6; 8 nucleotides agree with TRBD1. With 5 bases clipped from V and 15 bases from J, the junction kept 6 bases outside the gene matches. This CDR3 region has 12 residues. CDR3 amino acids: CASSTGTGGLHF. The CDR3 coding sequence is TGTGCCAGCAGTACCGGGACAGGCGGCCTCCACTTT.

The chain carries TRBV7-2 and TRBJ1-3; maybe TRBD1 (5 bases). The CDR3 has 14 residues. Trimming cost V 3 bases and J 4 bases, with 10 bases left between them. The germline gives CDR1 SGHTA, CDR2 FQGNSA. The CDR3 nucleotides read TGTGCCAGCAGCTTGGGGGGGGTCGGAAACACCATATATTTT. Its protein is CASSLGGVGNTIYF.

For the CDR3, the DNA is TGTGCCAGTAGTGGGACAGGGGGCACAAGAAGCACAGATACGCAGTATTTT. The encoded protein is CASSGTGGTRSTDTQYF. The rearrangement links TRBV19 to TRBJ2-3; TRBD1 agrees at 12 bases. The CDR3 contains 17 residues. The germline CDR1 and CDR2 sequences are LNHDA and SQIVND (reference sequence). The trim removed 5 bases at V and 0 bases at J, leaving 6 bases unmatched.

CDR3 in amino acids: CASSFYRGQVNEQYF. The CDR3 DNA reads TGTGCCAGCAGCTTTTACAGGGGGCAAGTCAACGAGCAGTACTTC. V is TRBV11-2 and J is TRBJ2-7, with TRBD1 matching over 9 bases. This CDR3 comprises 15 residues. Germline CDR1 SGHAT, CDR2 FQNNGV. The V and J ends lost 3 bases and 5 bases, in that order; junction bases with no gene match: 8.

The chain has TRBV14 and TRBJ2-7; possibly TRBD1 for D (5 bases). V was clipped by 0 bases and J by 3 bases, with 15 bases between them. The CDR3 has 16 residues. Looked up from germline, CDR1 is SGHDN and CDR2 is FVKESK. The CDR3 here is CASSQDRGGDLYEQYF. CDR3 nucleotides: TGTGCCAGCAGCCAAGATAGGGGCGGAGACCTCTACGAGCAGTACTTC.

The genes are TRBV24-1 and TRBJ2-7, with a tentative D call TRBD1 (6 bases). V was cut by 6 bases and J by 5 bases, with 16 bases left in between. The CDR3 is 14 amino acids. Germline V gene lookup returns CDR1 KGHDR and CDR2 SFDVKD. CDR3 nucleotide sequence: TGTGCCACCAGTCCGGGACAAGGAGTGCACGAGCAGTACTTC. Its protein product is CATSPGQGVHEQYF.

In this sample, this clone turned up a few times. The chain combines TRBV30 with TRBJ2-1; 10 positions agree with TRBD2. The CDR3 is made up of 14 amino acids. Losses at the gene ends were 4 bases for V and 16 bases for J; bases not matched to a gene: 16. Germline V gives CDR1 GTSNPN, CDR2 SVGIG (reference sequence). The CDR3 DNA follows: TGTGCCTGGACCCTCGACCCGCTAGCGGGGGCTCTATTCTTC. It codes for CAWTLDPLAGALFF.

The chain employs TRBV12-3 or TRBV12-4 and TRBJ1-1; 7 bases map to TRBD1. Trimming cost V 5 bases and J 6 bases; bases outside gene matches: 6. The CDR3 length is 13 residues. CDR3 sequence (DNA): TGTGCCAGCAGTGGACACGACAGGGCTGAAGCTTTCTTT. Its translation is CASSGHDRAEAFF.

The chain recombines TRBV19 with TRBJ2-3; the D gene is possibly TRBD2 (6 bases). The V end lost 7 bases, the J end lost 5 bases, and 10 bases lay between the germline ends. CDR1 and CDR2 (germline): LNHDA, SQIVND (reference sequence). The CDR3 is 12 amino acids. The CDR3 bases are TGTGCCAGTACGACTAGTGGAGATACGCAGTATTTT. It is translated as CASTTSGDTQYF.

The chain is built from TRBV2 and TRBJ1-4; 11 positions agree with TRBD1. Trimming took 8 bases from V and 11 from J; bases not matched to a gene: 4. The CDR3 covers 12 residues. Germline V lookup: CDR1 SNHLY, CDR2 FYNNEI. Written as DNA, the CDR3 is TGTGCCAGCGGACAGGGGGCTTGGAAACTGTTTTTT. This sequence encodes CASGQGAWKLFF.

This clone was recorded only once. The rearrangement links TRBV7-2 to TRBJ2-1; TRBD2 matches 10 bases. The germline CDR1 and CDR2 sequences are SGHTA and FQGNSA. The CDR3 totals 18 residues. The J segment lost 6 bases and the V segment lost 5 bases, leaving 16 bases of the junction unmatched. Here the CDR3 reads CASSLHSSSGGAINEQFF. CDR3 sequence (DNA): TGTGCCAGCAGCCTCCATTCCTCAAGCGGGGGGGCGATCAATGAGCAGTTCTTC.

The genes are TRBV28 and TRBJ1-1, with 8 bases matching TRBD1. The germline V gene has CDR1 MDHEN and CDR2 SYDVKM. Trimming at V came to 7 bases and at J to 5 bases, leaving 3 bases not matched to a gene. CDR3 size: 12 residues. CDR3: CASTNRGTEAFF. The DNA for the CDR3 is TGTGCCAGCACCAACAGGGGGACTGAAGCTTTCTTT.

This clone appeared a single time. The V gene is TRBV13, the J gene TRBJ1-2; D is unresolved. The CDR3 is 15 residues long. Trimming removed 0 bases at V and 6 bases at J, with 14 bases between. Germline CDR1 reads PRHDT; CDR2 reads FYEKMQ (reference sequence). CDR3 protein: CASSLGSREWNGYTF. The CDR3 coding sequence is TGTGCCAGCAGCTTAGGTTCCCGGGAATGGAATGGCTACACCTTC.

CDR3 nucleotides: TGCGCCAGCAGCCAAGATGCGTGGGAGACCCAGTACTTC. Protein sequence: CASSQDAWETQYF. The chain joins TRBV4-3 to TRBJ2-5; D call uncertain. Deletions cut 0 bases from V and 5 bases from J, with 7 bases between. CDR3 size: 13 residues. Germline values: CDR1 LGHNA, CDR2 YSLEER.

CDR3 in amino acids: CASSSTRRNTEAFF. The CDR3 DNA reads TGTGCCAGCAGCTCGACTCGGCGGAACACTGAAGCTTTCTTT. The chain is built from TRBV28 and TRBJ1-1, with D hard to call. Per germline, CDR1 MDHEN and CDR2 SYDVKM. V was cut by 6 bases and J by 1 base, with 12 bases left in between. The CDR3 totals 14 residues.

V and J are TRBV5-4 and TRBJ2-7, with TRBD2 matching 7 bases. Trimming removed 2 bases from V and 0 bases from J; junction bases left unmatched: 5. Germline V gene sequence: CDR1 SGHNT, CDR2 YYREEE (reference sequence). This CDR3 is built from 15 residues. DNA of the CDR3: TGTGCCAGCAGCTTTGGCAGCGGGAACTCCTACGAGCAGTACTTC. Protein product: CASSFGSGNSYEQYF.

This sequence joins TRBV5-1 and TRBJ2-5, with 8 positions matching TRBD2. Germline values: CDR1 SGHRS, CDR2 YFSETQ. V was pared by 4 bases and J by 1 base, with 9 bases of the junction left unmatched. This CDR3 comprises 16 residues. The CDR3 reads CASSGRIAGFQETQYF. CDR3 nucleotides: TGCGCCAGCAGCGGTCGGATAGCGGGGTTCCAAGAGACCCAGTACTTC.

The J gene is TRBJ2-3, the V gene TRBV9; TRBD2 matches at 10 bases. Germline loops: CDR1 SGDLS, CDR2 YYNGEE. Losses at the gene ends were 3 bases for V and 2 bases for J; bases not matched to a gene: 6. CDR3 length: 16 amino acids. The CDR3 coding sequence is TGTGCCAGCAGCGGGGGTGGACTAGCGGACACAGATACGCAGTATTTT. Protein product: CASSGGGLADTDTQYF. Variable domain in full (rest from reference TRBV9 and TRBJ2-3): DSGVTQTPKHLITATGQRVTLRCSPRSGDLSVYWYQQSLDQGLQFLIQYYNGEERAKGNILERFSAQQFPDLHSELNLSSLELGDSALYFCASSGGGLADTDTQYFGPGTRLTVL.

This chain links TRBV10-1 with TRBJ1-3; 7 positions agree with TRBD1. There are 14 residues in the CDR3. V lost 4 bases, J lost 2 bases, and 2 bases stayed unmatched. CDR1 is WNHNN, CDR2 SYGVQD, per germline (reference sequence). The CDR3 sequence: CASSVTGPGNTIYF. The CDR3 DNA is TGCGCCAGCAGTGTGACAGGGCCTGGAAACACCATATATTTT.

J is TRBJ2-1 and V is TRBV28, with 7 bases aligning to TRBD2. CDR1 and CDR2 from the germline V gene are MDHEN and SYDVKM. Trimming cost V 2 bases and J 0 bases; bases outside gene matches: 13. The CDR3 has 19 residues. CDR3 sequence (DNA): TGTGCCAGCAGTTTAGGTAGAATTGGGGGAGGGAGCTCCTACAATGAGCAGTTCTTC. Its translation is CASSLGRIGGGSSYNEQFF. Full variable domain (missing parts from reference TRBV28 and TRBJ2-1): DVKVTQSSRYLVKRTGEKVFLECVQDMDHENMFWYRQDPGLGLRLIYFSYDVKMKEKGDIPEGYSVSREKKERFSLILESASTNQTSMYLCASSLGRIGGGSSYNEQFFGPGTRLTVL.

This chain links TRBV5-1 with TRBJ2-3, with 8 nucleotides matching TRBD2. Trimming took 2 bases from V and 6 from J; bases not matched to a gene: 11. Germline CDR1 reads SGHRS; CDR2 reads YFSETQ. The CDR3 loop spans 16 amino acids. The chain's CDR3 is CASSFLPGGPSDTQYF. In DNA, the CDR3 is TGCGCCAGCAGCTTCCTTCCGGGAGGGCCCTCGGATACGCAGTATTTT. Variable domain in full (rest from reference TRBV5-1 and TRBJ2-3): KAGVTQTPRYLIKTRGQQVTLSCSPISGHRSVSWYQQTPGQGLQFLFEYFSETQRNKGNFPGRFSGRQFSNSRSEMNVSTLELGDSALYLCASSFLPGGPSDTQYFGPGTRLTVL.

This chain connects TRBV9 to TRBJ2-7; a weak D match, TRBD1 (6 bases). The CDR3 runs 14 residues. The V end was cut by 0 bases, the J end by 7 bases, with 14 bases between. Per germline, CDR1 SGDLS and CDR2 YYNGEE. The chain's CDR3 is CASSVAGVDEEQYF. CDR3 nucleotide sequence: TGTGCCAGCAGCGTAGCAGGGGTGGACGAGGAGCAGTACTTC.

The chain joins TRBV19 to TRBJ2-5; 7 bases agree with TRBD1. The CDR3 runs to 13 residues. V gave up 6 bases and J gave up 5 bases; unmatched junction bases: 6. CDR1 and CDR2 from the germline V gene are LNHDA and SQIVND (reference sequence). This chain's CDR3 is CASRTGPGETQYF. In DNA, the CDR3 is TGTGCCAGTAGGACAGGGCCCGGGGAGACCCAGTACTTC.

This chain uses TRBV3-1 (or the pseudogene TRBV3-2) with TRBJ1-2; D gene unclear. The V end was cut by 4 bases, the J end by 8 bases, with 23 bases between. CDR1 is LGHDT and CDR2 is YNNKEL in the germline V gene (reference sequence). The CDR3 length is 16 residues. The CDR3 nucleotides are TGTGCCAGCAGCCCTACAAAACAAGTTGGGAGACGGGGCTACACCTTC. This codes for CASSPTKQVGRRGYTF.

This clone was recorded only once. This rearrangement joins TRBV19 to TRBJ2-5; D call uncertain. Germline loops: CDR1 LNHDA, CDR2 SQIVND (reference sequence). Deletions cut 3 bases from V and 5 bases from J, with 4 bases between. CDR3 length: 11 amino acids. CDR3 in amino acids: CASSIAETQYF. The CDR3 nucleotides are TGTGCCAGTAGTATTGCGGAGACCCAGTACTTC.

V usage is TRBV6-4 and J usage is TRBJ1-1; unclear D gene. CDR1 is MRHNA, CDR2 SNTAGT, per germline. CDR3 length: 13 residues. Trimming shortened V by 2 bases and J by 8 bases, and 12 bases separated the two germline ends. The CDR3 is CASSDVRGSEAFF. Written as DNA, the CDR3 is TGTGCCAGCAGTGACGTGCGGGGATCGGAAGCTTTCTTT.

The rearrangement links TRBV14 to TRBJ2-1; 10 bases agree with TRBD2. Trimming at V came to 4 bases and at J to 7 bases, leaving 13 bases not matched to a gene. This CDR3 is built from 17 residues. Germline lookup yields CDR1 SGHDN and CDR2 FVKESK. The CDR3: CASSPGTSVSYYNEQFF. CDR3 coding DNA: TGTGCCAGCAGCCCCGGGACTAGCGTTTCTTATTATAATGAGCAGTTCTTC. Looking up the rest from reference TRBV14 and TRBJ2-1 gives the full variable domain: EAGVTQFPSHSVIEKGQTVTLRCDPISGHDNLYWYRRVMGKEIKFLLHFVKESKQDESGMPNNRFLAERTGGTYSTLKVQPAELEDSGVYFCASSPGTSVSYYNEQFFGPGTRLTVL.